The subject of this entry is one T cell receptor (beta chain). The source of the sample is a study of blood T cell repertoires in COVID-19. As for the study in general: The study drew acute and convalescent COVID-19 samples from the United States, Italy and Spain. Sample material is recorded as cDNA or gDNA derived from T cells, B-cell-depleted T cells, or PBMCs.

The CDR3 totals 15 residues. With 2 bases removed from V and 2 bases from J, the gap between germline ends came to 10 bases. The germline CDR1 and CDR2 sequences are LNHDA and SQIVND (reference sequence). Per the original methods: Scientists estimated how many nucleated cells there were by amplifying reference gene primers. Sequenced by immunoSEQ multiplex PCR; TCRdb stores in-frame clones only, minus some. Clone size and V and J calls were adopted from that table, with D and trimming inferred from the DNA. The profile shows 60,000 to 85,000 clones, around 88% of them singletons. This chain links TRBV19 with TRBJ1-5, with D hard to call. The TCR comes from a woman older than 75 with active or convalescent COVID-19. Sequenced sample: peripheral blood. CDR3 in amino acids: CASSITPSGNQPQHF. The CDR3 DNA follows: TGTGCCAGTAGTATAACCCCCAGCGGCAATCAGCCCCAGCATTTT.